One sample yielded the 29 T cell receptor beta chains listed below, sequenced in a study of CD8+ T cells in alopecia areata. Extracted from the samples, RNA was reverse transcribed into cDNA to serve as the sequencing template. Sequencing used immunoSEQ multiplex PCR; TCRdb keeps in-frame clones, though not all of them. Of 150,000 or so clones listed, 87% are singletons. This specimen was CD8+ T cells sorted from blood, taken at week 0. The receptors were sampled from a human donor with alopecia areata.

This chain uses TRBV14 with TRBJ2-1; D remains unclear. This CDR3 is 13 amino acids long. The ends were cut back, 5 bases at V and 0 bases at J, with 5 bases in the middle. Germline values: CDR1 SGHDN, CDR2 FVKESK. The CDR3 region is CASSESSYNEQFF. In nucleotides, the CDR3 is TGTGCCAGCAGCGAAAGCTCCTACAATGAGCAGTTCTTC.

DNA of the CDR3: TGTGCCAGCAGTTCCCGGGGGGTCCCTAATGAAAAACTGTTTTTT. Amino acid sequence: CASSSRGVPNEKLFF. The genes are TRBV27 and TRBJ1-4; tentative D call: TRBD1 (5 bases). Trimming removed 4 bases at V and 3 bases at J, with 12 bases between. CDR1 MNHEY and CDR2 SMNVEV come from the germline V gene (reference sequence). The length of the CDR3 is 15 residues.

The rearrangement links TRBV27 to TRBJ2-1; D not certain. Trimming took off 4 bases at V and 2 bases at J, with 12 bases between the two ends. Germline assignment: CDR1 MNHEY and CDR2 SMNVEV (reference sequence). The CDR3 has 15 amino acids. CDR3 in DNA: TGTGCCAGCAGTTCCTCGCTGCCCGCCTACAATGAGCAGTTCTTC. This codes for CASSSSLPAYNEQFF.

The rearrangement joins TRBV30 to TRBJ2-1; D perhaps matches TRBD2 (5 bases). The CDR3 sequence is 16 residues long. The germline gives CDR1 GTSNPN, CDR2 SVGIG (reference sequence). Trimming took off 2 bases at V and 8 bases at J, with 22 bases between the two ends. CDR3 sequence reads: CAWSPMLPGSVDEQFF. CDR3 coding DNA: TGTGCCTGGAGTCCCATGTTACCGGGAAGCGTCGATGAGCAGTTCTTC.

The chain joins TRBV30 to TRBJ1-1; D is uncertain. The germline CDR1 and CDR2 sequences are GTSNPN and SVGIG (reference sequence). The ends were cut back, 0 bases at V and 2 bases at J, with 10 bases in the middle. This CDR3 comprises 14 residues. The CDR3 DNA is TGTGCCTGGAGTGTACTCTCGGGAAACACTGAAGCTTTCTTT. Amino acids: CAWSVLSGNTEAFF.

This chain uses TRBV4-1 with TRBJ1-1; TRBD1 is a possible D gene (5 bases). With 6 bases removed from V and 1 base from J, the gap between germline ends came to 9 bases. The CDR3 totals 13 residues. Germline assignment: CDR1 MGHRA and CDR2 YSYEKL. The CDR3 region is CASRPGGNTEAFF. CDR3 in DNA: TGCGCCAGCAGACCGGGGGGGAACACTGAAGCTTTCTTT.

Of note for this clone: Other nucleotide sequences from this sample produce the same CDR3. The genes are TRBV5-6 and TRBJ1-1, with D perhaps TRBD1 (5 bases). Trimming stripped 1 base from V and 1 base from J, with 8 bases between. Germline CDR1 is SGHDT and CDR2 is YYEEEE. The CDR3 runs 14 residues. The CDR3 loop is CASSLQGPNTEAFF. The CDR3 DNA reads as TGTGCCAGCAGCTTGCAGGGACCGAACACTGAAGCTTTCTTT.

V gene TRBV7-2 combines with J gene TRBJ2-5; the D gene is possibly TRBD2 (5 bases). The J call could be wrong; TRBJ2-7 is a better fit for the DNA end. The germline CDR1 and CDR2 sequences are SGHTA and FQGNSA. This CDR3 region has 16 residues. Here the CDR3 reads CASSFWEWRTPYEQYF. CDR3 in DNA: TGTGCCAGCAGCTTCTGGGAGTGGAGGACCCCGTACGAGCAGTACTTC.

The chain couples TRBV6-1 to TRBJ2-7, with no clear D. Trimming pared 0 bases from V and 2 bases from J, leaving 5 bases between. CDR3 size: 13 residues. Germline CDR1 is MNHNS and CDR2 is SASEGT. As DNA, the CDR3 is TGTGCCAGCAGTGAAGCGGAGACCTACGAGCAGTACTTC. Translated, it gives CASSEAETYEQYF.

The chain carries TRBV12-5 and TRBJ1-2; D remains unclear. CDR3 length: 13 residues. Per germline, CDR1 LGHNT and CDR2 FRNRAP. Trimming took off 1 base at V and 8 bases at J, with 11 bases between the two ends. In DNA form, the CDR3 reads TGTGCTAGTGGTTTGGATTCCTTCGGGGGCTACACCTTC. Protein product: CASGLDSFGGYTF.

The rearrangement uses TRBV27 and TRBJ2-7; the D gene is possibly TRBD1 (6 bases). The CDR3 sequence is 14 residues long. Trimming pared 3 bases from V and 5 bases from J, leaving 14 bases between. Germline V gene lookup returns CDR1 MNHEY and CDR2 SMNVEV (reference sequence). As DNA, the CDR3 is TGTGCCAGCAGTTTGAACAGGGCTGTAGACGAGCAGTACTTC. Translated: CASSLNRAVDEQYF.

The genes are TRBV5-1 and TRBJ2-3; D unresolved. Germline lookup yields CDR1 SGHRS and CDR2 YFSETQ. This CDR3 has 15 amino acids. Trimming stripped 0 bases from V and 4 bases from J, with 12 bases between. CDR3 bases: TGCGCCAGCAGCTTGGTATCCCAGATGCCAGATACGCAGTATTTT. Protein product: CASSLVSQMPDTQYF.

This clone has more than one count but fewer than ten. The chain is built from TRBV7-6 and TRBJ2-7; 7 bases fit TRBD2. J gave up 5 bases and V 2 bases, and 3 bases lay outside the gene matches. The CDR3 loop spans 13 amino acids. Germline lookup yields CDR1 SGHVS and CDR2 FNYEAQ. CDR3 sequence (DNA): TGTGCCAGCAGCTTAACAGGACTAGACGAGCAGTACTTC. This encodes CASSLTGLDEQYF.

The chain combines TRBV7-9 with TRBJ2-3; 7 positions match TRBD1. V gave up 4 bases and J gave up 0 bases; unmatched junction bases: 10. This CDR3 has 17 amino acids. CDR1 is SEHNR and CDR2 is FQNEAQ in the germline V gene (reference sequence). For the CDR3, the DNA is TGTGCCAGCAGCTCCGACAGGGAAGGGTTTAGCACAGATACGCAGTATTTT. Its translation: CASSSDREGFSTDTQYF.

V is TRBV27 and J is TRBJ2-7; D remains unclear. V was shortened by 2 bases and J by 2 bases, with 7 bases between the two germline ends. Germline lookup yields CDR1 MNHEY and CDR2 SMNVEV (reference sequence). This CDR3 has 13 residues. The CDR3 is CASSLGITYEQYF. CDR3 DNA sequence: TGTGCCAGCAGTTTAGGAATAACCTACGAGCAGTACTTC.

Worth noting for this clone: Other DNA sequences from this sample encode an identical CDR3 as well. The V gene is TRBV9, the J gene TRBJ2-2; D is undetermined. Germline V lookup: CDR1 SGDLS, CDR2 YYNGEE. The CDR3 spans 12 residues. Trimming took off 4 bases at V and 3 bases at J, with 4 bases between the two ends. The DNA of the CDR3 is TGTGCCAGCAGCCCCCACACCGGGGAGCTGTTTTTT. This sequence encodes CASSPHTGELFF.

As to this clone: A read error may account for a junction end that differs from germline. Other DNA sequences of this sample code for an identical CDR3. The chain joins TRBV30 to TRBJ1-1; D is ambiguous. The V gene's germline CDR1 is GTSNPN and CDR2 SVGIG (reference sequence). The CDR3 covers 13 residues. CDR3 sequence reads: CAWRRFVNTEAFF. In nucleotides, the CDR3 is TGTGCCTGGAGAAGGTTCGTGAACACTGAGGCTTTCTTT.

The chain carries TRBV7-9 and TRBJ2-7; tentatively, D is TRBD2 (6 bases). V was pared by 5 bases and J by 3 bases, with 11 bases between. Germline V CDR1 and CDR2: SEHNR, FQNEAQ (reference sequence). The CDR3 covers 13 residues. CDR3 nucleotides: TGTGCCAGCAGCGCGGAGACTAGCTACGAGCAGTACTTC. As protein: CASSAETSYEQYF.

This clone appeared a few times. J is TRBJ2-3 and V is TRBV9; the match to TRBD2 covers 8 bases. This CDR3 is 16 amino acids long. V was clipped by 0 bases and J by 5 bases; unmatched bases: 8. Germline V gives CDR1 SGDLS, CDR2 YYNGEE. This CDR3 reads CASSVAGSAGGDTQYF. CDR3 in DNA: TGTGCCAGCAGCGTAGCGGGGTCTGCGGGAGGAGATACGCAGTATTTT.

The J gene is TRBJ2-3, the V gene TRBV29-1; no clear D gene. The germline V gene encodes CDR1 SQVTM and CDR2 ANQGSEA. The CDR3 covers 13 residues. Trimming took 2 bases from V and 15 from J, leaving 21 bases between them. The CDR3 bases are TGCAGCGTTGAAATTGATGGGATCCAACCGTTATATTTT. Translated: CSVEIDGIQPLYF.

This chain joins TRBV2 and TRBJ1-4; 8 bases fit TRBD1. Per the germline V gene, CDR1 is SNHLY and CDR2 is FYNNEI. The CDR3 is 15 residues long. With V trimmed by 2 bases and J by 4 bases, 3 bases remained unmatched. CDR3 DNA: TGTGCCAGCAGTGAAACAGGGGGGGATAATGAAAAACTGTTTTTT. This codes for CASSETGGDNEKLFF.

This clone has just a few counts. This chain joins TRBV7-9 and TRBJ2-7, with 7 bases that match TRBD1. The germline V gene encodes CDR1 SEHNR and CDR2 FQNEAQ (reference sequence). Trimming removed 5 bases from V and 3 bases from J; junction bases left unmatched: 7. The CDR3 contains 14 residues. The CDR3 region has the DNA TGTGCCAGCAGCCCCCGGACAGGCCACTACGAGCAGTACTTC. Its protein product is CASSPRTGHYEQYF.

The chain joins TRBV27 to TRBJ2-2; no reliable D call. Trimming cost V 1 base and J 4 bases, with 4 bases left between them. Per germline, CDR1 MNHEY and CDR2 SMNVEV (reference sequence). This CDR3 spans 13 amino acids. The CDR3 nucleotides are TGTGCCAGCAGTTTATATGGCACCGGGGAGCTGTTTTTT. It encodes CASSLYGTGELFF.

This clone was detected once. The chain recombines TRBV9 with TRBJ1-1, with 7 bases aligning to TRBD1. The germline gives CDR1 SGDLS, CDR2 YYNGEE. V shed 3 bases, J shed 7 bases, and the junction held 3 bases outside the gene matches. The CDR3 spans 12 residues. This CDR3 reads CASSGGTDEAFF. For the CDR3, the DNA is TGTGCCAGCAGCGGGGGGACAGATGAAGCTTTCTTT.

This chain links TRBV7-9 with TRBJ1-3; D unclear. V was cut by 6 bases and J by 7 bases, with 16 bases left in between. The germline gives CDR1 SEHNR, CDR2 FQNEAQ (reference sequence). There are 14 residues in the CDR3. CDR3 sequence (DNA): TGTGCCAGCAGTGCCCAGACCGGCCCGAACACCATATATTTT. Residues: CASSAQTGPNTIYF.

J is TRBJ2-1 and V is TRBV6-5, with 9 positions matching TRBD1. The CDR3 contains 14 residues. Germline-derived CDR1 and CDR2 are MNHEY and SVGAGI. The junction had 8 bases not matched to a gene; V was cut back by 6 bases and J by 8 bases. CDR3 protein: CASRLQGAADEQFF. CDR3 DNA sequence: TGTGCCAGCAGGTTACAGGGGGCGGCGGATGAGCAGTTCTTC.

The DNA of the CDR3 is TGTGCCAGTAGTTTATCGACTAGCGGCACAGATACGCAGTATTTT. Protein product: CASSLSTSGTDTQYF. The gene calls are TRBV19 and TRBJ2-3, with 8 bases that match TRBD2. CDR1 is LNHDA and CDR2 is SQIVND in the germline V gene (reference sequence). V gave up 5 bases and J gave up 1 base; unmatched junction bases: 5. The CDR3 loop spans 15 amino acids.

The chain is built from TRBV7-2 and TRBJ2-1; D is unclear. Trimming cost V 5 bases and J 5 bases, with 19 bases left between them. The CDR3 has 16 amino acids. Germline CDR1 is SGHTA and CDR2 is FQGNSA. CDR3 DNA sequence: TGTGCCAGCAGCCGACGTGGTTTAGTTCTCGACAATGAGCAGTTCTTC. Protein sequence: CASSRRGLVLDNEQFF.

The gene calls are TRBV6-1 and TRBJ2-7, with D uncertain. The CDR3 sequence is 14 residues long. Trimming left V 7 bases short and J 1 base short, with 14 bases between. Per the germline V gene, CDR1 is MNHNS and CDR2 is SASEGT. CDR3 sequence reads: CASNLIGPSYEQYF. The CDR3 DNA follows: TGTGCCAGCAACCTTATAGGACCTTCCTACGAGCAGTACTTC.